This T cell receptor beta chain was sequenced during a study of cytomegalovirus exposure and HLA in healthy donors. Whole-study results and caveats: Indistinguishability led to the exclusion of some V segments, TRBV6-2 and TRBV6-3 included. HLA alleles showed associations with 16,951 TCR beta sequences in a later analysis, at a 0.05 false discovery rate.

Turning to this clone: Its matching antigen is unknown.

Healthy people donating bone marrow made up the donors. The PCR was carried out with 60 Vbeta primers and 13 Jbeta primers. Using immunoSEQ multiplex PCR, the repertoire was profiled, and TCRdb retains in-frame clones only, with some absent. The sample has 100,000 to 150,000 clones; 75% to 90% are singletons. Germline V lookup: CDR1 MDHEN, CDR2 SYDVKM. This CDR3 comprises 15 residues. V gave up 2 bases and J gave up 3 bases, with 13 bases separating them. This chain uses TRBV28 with TRBJ1-2; a possible D gene is TRBD1 (6 bases). This clonotype was sampled from a man aged 25 to 40 in good health and CMV-seropositive. What was sequenced was PBMCs. The CDR3 DNA reads TGTGCCAGCAGTTTAGGGGGGGCAGGGGACTATGGCTACACCTTC. Protein product: CASSLGGAGDYGYTF.